This T cell receptor (beta chain) stems from a study of glioma-infiltrating T cells after dendritic cell vaccination. Study-level information: Patients received autologous tumor lysate-pulsed dendritic cell vaccination between 2003 and 2012.

Amplification used 60 V beta primers and 13 J beta primers. Profiling relied on immunoSEQ multiplex PCR, and the TCRdb table lists in-frame clones only, not all of them. Of more than 60,000 clones listed, roughly 80% were seen once; the top ten hold about 10%. There are 19 residues in the CDR3. Germline CDR1 is SGDLS and CDR2 is YYNGEE. V trimming: 5 bases; J trimming: 0 bases; junction bases outside the gene matches: 12. The material was blood, obtained before dendritic cell vaccination. This sequence joins TRBV9 and TRBJ2-6, with 9 bases lining up with TRBD1. The sequence was obtained from a human donor with glioblastoma. CDR3 nucleotide sequence: TGTGCCAGCAGTGGTGCGGCGGGACAGGGAACCTCTGGGGCCAACGTCCTGACTTTC. Translating it yields CASSGAAGQGTSGANVLTF. The entire variable domain, with the rest obtained from reference TRBV9 and TRBJ2-6, is as follows: DSGVTQTPKHLITATGQRVTLRCSPRSGDLSVYWYQQSLDQGLQFLIQYYNGEERAKGNILERFSAQQFPDLHSELNLSSLELGDSALYFCASSGAAGQGTSGANVLTFGAGSRLTVL.